The 26 T cell receptor beta chains below come from one sample, sequenced in a study of blood T cells in healthy people across ages. A second PCR, run for about 6 to 11 cycles, used a sample-barcoded 5' primer plus a J-beta primer mix. TCRdb re-called the 5' RACE reads through MiXCR, storing one row per CDR3 protein. The data show hundreds of thousands of distinct CDR3 sequences, 58% seen once. Sample: blood. The receptors derive from a man aged 25 to 45 in good health.

This chain connects TRBV28 to TRBJ2-3, with D possibly being TRBD2 (6 bases). The CDR3 is made up of 14 amino acids. Germline V CDR1 and CDR2: MDHEN, SYDVKM. The ends were cut back, 2 bases at V and 5 bases at J, with 11 bases in the middle. This CDR3 reads CASSLAGYGDTQYF. CDR3 bases: TGTGCCAGCAGTTTAGCGGGGTATGGAGATACGCAGTATTTT.

This clonotype was recorded only once. The V and J genes are TRBV6-5 and TRBJ1-2; D is perhaps TRBD1 (6 bases). CDR1 is MNHEY and CDR2 is SVGAGI in the germline V gene. Trimming removed 2 bases from V and 2 bases from J, with 15 bases in between. The CDR3 runs to 16 residues. The CDR3: CASSYNLDSLNYGYTF. The CDR3, as DNA: TGTGCCAGCAGTTACAACCTGGACAGCTTGAACTATGGCTACACCTTC.

The chain links TRBV9 to TRBJ2-5, with D possibly being TRBD1 or TRBD2 (5 bases each). CDR3 length: 13 residues. The V and J ends lost 0 bases and 11 bases respectively, with 14 bases between them. Germline lookup yields CDR1 SGDLS and CDR2 YYNGEE. DNA for the CDR3: TGTGCCAGCAGCGTAGAAGGAATGGGGGAGCAGTACTTC. It is translated as CASSVEGMGEQYF. Together with reference TRBV9 and TRBJ2-5, the CDR3 gives the full variable domain: DSGVTQTPKHLITATGQRVTLRCSPRSGDLSVYWYQQSLDQGLQFLIQYYNGEERAKGNILERFSAQQFPDLHSELNLSSLELGDSALYFCASSVEGMGEQYFGPGTRLLVL.

The rearrangement links TRBV5-1 to TRBJ2-4, with TRBD1 identical over 8 bases. The better agreement between TRBJ2-5 and the DNA end casts doubt on the J call. This CDR3 is 14 amino acids long. Germline CDR1 reads SGHRS; CDR2 reads YFSETQ. CDR3 in amino acids: CASSGTGDQETQYF. The CDR3 DNA reads as TGCGCCAGCAGCGGGACAGGAGACCAAGAGACCCAGTACTTC.

This clonotype was picked up many times. A much larger clone is a single base away; this may be a read error. The V and J genes are TRBV7-2 and TRBJ2-5; 9 nucleotides line up with TRBD2. V lost 5 bases and J lost 11; bases outside the gene matches: 12. The germline V gene encodes CDR1 SGHTA and CDR2 FQGNSA. The CDR3 runs to 14 residues. The CDR3 bases are TGTGCCAGCAGCCCGGGCCTAGCGGGAAATGAGCAGTACTTC. Translated: CASSPGLAGNEQYF.

This clonotype occurred many times. The V call is TRBV25-1, the J call TRBJ2-5, with 9 bases aligning to TRBD1. The junction had 5 bases not matched to a gene; V was cut back by 6 bases and J by 0 bases. The germline CDR1 and CDR2 sequences are MGHDK and SYGVNS. CDR3 length: 15 amino acids. CDR3 bases: TGTGCCAGCAGCCGGGACAGGGAACACCAAGAGACCCAGTACTTC. Amino acid sequence: CASSRDREHQETQYF.

A word on this clonotype: A read error may account for a junction end that differs from germline. The chain links TRBV28 to TRBJ2-4; either TRBD1 or TRBD2 may fit D (5 bases each). The J call may be faulty, since TRBJ2-7 better matches the DNA end. This CDR3 contains 14 residues. Germline CDR1 is MDHEN and CDR2 is SYDVKM. CDR3 sequence reads: CVSVMGRLTDEQYF. Here the CDR3 DNA reads TGTGTCAGCGTGATGGGACGACTAACCGACGAGCAGTACTTC.

The chain links TRBV29-1 to TRBJ2-5; D gene uncertain. The germline gives CDR1 SQVTM, CDR2 ANQGSEA. This CDR3 contains 11 residues. Trimming cost V 5 bases and J 11 bases, with 15 bases left between them. The CDR3 DNA follows: TGCAGCGTTCACGCCCTCAATGAGCAGTACTTC. Its translation: CSVHALNEQYF.

This clonotype was observed a single time. Its ends do not fully match the called genes, so a read error is possible. This sequence joins TRBV25-1 and TRBJ1-1; D is perhaps TRBD1 (6 bases). The length of the CDR3 is 14 residues. Germline V gene sequence: CDR1 MGHDK, CDR2 SYGVNS. CDR3: CASRGLGVVAEAFF. DNA of the CDR3: TGTGCAAGCAGGGGTCTAGGGGTTGTGGCTGAAGCTTTCTTT.

The rearrangement uses TRBV20-1 and TRBJ2-7, with 12 positions matching TRBD2. Germline assignment: CDR1 DFQATT and CDR2 SNEGSKA (reference sequence). V trimming: 2 bases; J trimming: 3 bases; junction bases outside the gene matches: 8. The CDR3 has 16 residues. The DNA for the CDR3 is TGCAGTGCTAGAAGCCCTAGCGGGGGGGACCACTACGAGCAGTACTTC. Translation: CSARSPSGGDHYEQYF.

The J gene is TRBJ2-1, the V gene TRBV28, with D perhaps assigned TRBD1 or TRBD2 (5 bases each). V was clipped by 4 bases and J by 11 bases, with 12 bases between them. The CDR3 contains 12 residues. CDR1 and CDR2 from the germline V gene are MDHEN and SYDVKM. The CDR3 sequence: CASSSPGRQQFF. The DNA of the CDR3 is TGTGCCAGCAGTTCTCCGGGACGGCAGCAGTTCTTC.

There are a few counts of this clonotype. The rearrangement uses TRBV20-1 and TRBJ2-3; either TRBD1 or TRBD2 may fit D (7 bases each). The CDR3 is 15 residues long. Trimming stripped 7 bases from V and 4 bases from J, with 21 bases between. Germline-derived CDR1 and CDR2 are DFQATT and SNEGSKA (reference sequence). The CDR3 here is CSVLLIGGTADTQYF. As DNA, the CDR3 is TGCAGTGTCCTCCTTATCGGGGGGACAGCAGATACGCAGTATTTT.

This chain connects TRBV6-6 to TRBJ2-7; TRBD2 might be the D (5 bases). The end of the DNA aligns better with TRBJ2-5, so the J call may be wrong. The CDR3 consists of 17 residues. Germline V lookup: CDR1 MNHNY, CDR2 SVGAGI (reference sequence). DNA for the CDR3: TGTGCCAGCAGTCCCTCCATATCAGCGAGGACTGAAGAGACCCAGTACTTC. Amino acids: CASSPSISARTEETQYF.

The chain recombines TRBV6-5 with TRBJ2-5, with 10 bases that match TRBD1. The CDR3 loop spans 14 amino acids. V lost 5 bases to trimming and J lost 5 bases; unmatched junction nucleotides: 5. Germline V gene data show CDR1 as MNHEY and CDR2 as SVGAGI. CDR3 DNA sequence: TGTGCCAGCAGTGAAGACAGGGGGCTGGAGACCCAGTACTTC. Translation: CASSEDRGLETQYF.

This clonotype was seen more than once but under ten times. Here the CDR3 reads CASSAGGSTLYEQYF. DNA of the CDR3: TGTGCCAGCAGTGCCGGGGGTAGCACCCTGTACGAGCAGTACTTC. The chain carries TRBV2 and TRBJ2-7; a weak D match, TRBD2 (6 bases). CDR1 is SNHLY and CDR2 is FYNNEI in the germline V gene. V lost 4 bases, J lost 4 bases, and 17 bases lay in between. This CDR3 comprises 15 residues.

The chain recombines TRBV4-2 with TRBJ2-3; 7 nucleotides line up with TRBD2. This CDR3 is built from 17 residues. V shed 0 bases and J 0 bases; nucleotides not matched to a gene: 6. Germline V lookup: CDR1 LGHNA, CDR2 YNFKEQ. CDR3 in DNA: TGTGCCAGCAGCCAAGAGCTAGCGGCCTATAGCACAGATACGCAGTATTTT. Its protein product is CASSQELAAYSTDTQYF.

The chain combines TRBV6-5 with TRBJ1-4, with D possibly matching TRBD1 (5 bases). The CDR3 consists of 15 residues. V lost 1 base and J 4 bases, leaving 10 bases between the germline ends. Germline V CDR1 and CDR2: MNHEY, SVGAGI. This CDR3 reads CASSYFPGSNEKLFF. The CDR3 nucleotides are TGTGCCAGCAGTTACTTCCCAGGGAGTAATGAAAAACTGTTTTTT.

This chain joins TRBV7-2 and TRBJ2-1; the D is unclear. V lost 3 bases, J lost 6 bases, and 9 bases lay in between. The germline V gene has CDR1 SGHTA and CDR2 FQGNSA. The CDR3 covers 13 residues. Here the CDR3 DNA reads TGTGCCAGCAGCTTTTGGAGTCCCAATGAGCAGTTCTTC. Protein sequence: CASSFWSPNEQFF. Variable domain in full (rest from reference TRBV7-2 and TRBJ2-1): GAGVSQSPSNKVTEKGKDVELRCDPISGHTALYWYRQSLGQGLEFLIYFQGNSAPDKSGLPSDRFSAERTGGSVSTLTIQRTQQEDSAVYLCASSFWSPNEQFFGPGTRLTVL.

Concerning this clonotype itself: This may arise from a read error, as a much more abundant clone is one base away. This chain connects TRBV20-1 to TRBJ2-5, with a weak D call TRBD2 (6 bases). The CDR3 has 13 residues. Germline V gives CDR1 DFQATT, CDR2 SNEGSKA (reference sequence). Deletions cut 6 bases from V and 11 bases from J, with 22 bases between. As DNA, the CDR3 is TGCAGTGCCATAGCGGACGGAAACAATGAGCAGTACTTC. Translated: CSAIADGNNEQYF.

The chain links TRBV20-1 to TRBJ1-6; TRBD1 aligns across 11 bases. Germline CDR1 and CDR2: DFQATT and SNEGSKA (reference sequence). Trimming removed 0 bases from V and 9 bases from J; junction bases left unmatched: 4. This CDR3 comprises 15 residues. The CDR3 bases are TGCAGTGCTAGAGAGTCCGGGACAGGGGGTTCACCCCTCCACTTT. Its translation: CSARESGTGGSPLHF.

With regard to this clonotype: The final CDR3 position lacks the conserved phenylalanine or tryptophan, pointing to a likely read error. The chain has TRBV12-3 or TRBV12-4 and TRBJ2-3, with a possible D match to TRBD2 (5 bases). V lost 3 bases and J 4 bases, leaving 11 bases between the germline ends. CDR3 length: 14 amino acids. Here the CDR3 reads CASSFGVRADTQYS. The CDR3 region has the DNA TGTGCCAGCAGTTTCGGGGTGAGAGCAGATACGCAGTATTCT.

This clonotype was recorded a few times. The chain uses TRBV7-9 and TRBJ2-7, with TRBD1 identical over 7 bases. The germline V gene encodes CDR1 SEHNR and CDR2 FQNEAQ (reference sequence). The V gene end was trimmed by 8 bases and the J gene end by 3 bases; junction bases not matched to a gene: 10. CDR3 length: 14 amino acids. The CDR3 nucleotides read TGTGCCAGCGATAGAGGGGGCAGCGTCTACGAGCAGTACTTC. It translates to CASDRGGSVYEQYF.

This chain uses TRBV3-1 with TRBJ2-4; no clear D gene. The J call may not be correct, given that the DNA end is closer to TRBJ2-7. The CDR3 contains 15 residues. Germline-derived CDR1 and CDR2 are LGHDT and YNNKEL (reference sequence). The CDR3, as DNA: TGTGCCAGCAGCCAAGATGAGATAAATGGCGGCGAGCAGTACTTC. Protein sequence: CASSQDEINGGEQYF.

The chain is built from TRBV29-1 and TRBJ2-4; 8 bases agree with TRBD1. The DNA end is more similar to TRBJ2-7, so the J call may be wrong. CDR1 is SQVTM and CDR2 is ANQGSEA in the germline V gene. This CDR3 region has 11 residues. CDR3 sequence (DNA): TGCAGCGGGGGACAGGACGACGAGCAGTACTTC. Translation gives CSGGQDDEQYF.

Only one count was recorded for this clonotype. V gene TRBV7-9 combines with J gene TRBJ2-1; 11 bases match TRBD2. The germline CDR1 and CDR2 sequences are SEHNR and FQNEAQ (reference sequence). This CDR3 spans 19 amino acids. Trimming removed 0 bases from V and 4 bases from J; junction bases left unmatched: 11. As DNA, the CDR3 is TGTGCCAGCAGCTTAGCCCCCGCAGGTGGGACTAGCGGTTACAATGAGCAGTTCTTC. It specifies CASSLAPAGGTSGYNEQFF.

This clonotype was observed a handful of times. The V and J genes are TRBV29-1 and TRBJ2-5, with D possibly being TRBD2 (6 bases). The CDR3 has 10 residues. Germline V gene sequence: CDR1 SQVTM, CDR2 ANQGSEA. Trimming shortened V by 2 bases and J by 11 bases, and 9 bases separated the two germline ends. The CDR3 DNA follows: TGCAGCGTTGAACGGGGGAGACAGTACTTC. Amino acids: CSVERGRQYF.